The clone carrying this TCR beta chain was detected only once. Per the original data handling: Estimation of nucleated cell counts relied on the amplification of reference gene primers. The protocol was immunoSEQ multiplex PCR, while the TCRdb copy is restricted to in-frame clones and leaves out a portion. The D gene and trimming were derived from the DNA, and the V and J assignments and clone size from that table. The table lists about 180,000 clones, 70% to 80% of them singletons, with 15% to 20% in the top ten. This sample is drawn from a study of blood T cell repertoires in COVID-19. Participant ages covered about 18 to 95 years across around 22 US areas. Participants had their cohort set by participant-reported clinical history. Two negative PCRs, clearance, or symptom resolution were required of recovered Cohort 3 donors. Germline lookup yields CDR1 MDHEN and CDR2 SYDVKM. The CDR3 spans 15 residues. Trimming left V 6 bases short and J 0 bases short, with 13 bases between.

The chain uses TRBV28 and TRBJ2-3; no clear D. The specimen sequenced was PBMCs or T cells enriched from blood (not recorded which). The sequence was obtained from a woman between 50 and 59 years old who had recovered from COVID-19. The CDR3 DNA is TGTGCCAGCAGACTGCCGCTTCGAAGCACAGATACGCAGTATTTT. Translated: CASRLPLRSTDTQYF. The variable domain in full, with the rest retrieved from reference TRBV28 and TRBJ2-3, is DVKVTQSSRYLVKRTGEKVFLECVQDMDHENMFWYRQDPGLGLRLIYFSYDVKMKEKGDIPEGYSVSREKKERFSLILESASTNQTSMYLCASRLPLRSTDTQYFGPGTRLTVL.